These T cell receptor beta chains were read from a single sample in a study of T cell responses to AZD1222 COVID-19 vaccine. Here immunoSEQ multiplex PCR was the method, and the copy in TCRdb shows in-frame clones only, minus some. The sample has just under 150,000 clones, approximately 89% seen once. The source was peripheral blood, collected 28 days after the second AZD1222 dose. The receptors here all came from an adult who received the AZD1222 COVID-19 vaccine. CDR3s include the opening cysteine and the closing phenylalanine or tryptophan. The order of the fields is D gene, V gene, CDR3 length, clone size, J gene, CDR3 DNA, CDR3 protein. A D gene is named only where the DNA matches it firmly. Expanded clones are given a class, and other clones once, few, many or no size at all.

NA	TRBV25-1	12	NA	TRBJ1-2	TGTGCCAGCAGTGAGGGCGGCTATGGCTACACCTTC	CASSEGGYGYTF
NA	TRBV7-9	12	NA	TRBJ1-1	TGTGCCAGCAGCTTCTATGAGATGGCAGCTTTCTTT	CASSFYEMAAFF
NA	TRBV6-5	13	NA	TRBJ1-1	TGTGCCAGCAGTTACAGGGGGAACACTGAAGCTTTCTTT	CASSYRGNTEAFF
NA	TRBV12-5	19	NA	TRBJ1-3	TGTGCTAGTGGTTTGGTACGGCCAGGGGCAGGCAACTCTGGAAACACCATATATTTT	CASGLVRPGAGNSGNTIYF
NA	TRBV19	13	NA	TRBJ1-2	TGTGCCAGTAGGTCAACGGTGCCAGATGGCTACACCTTC	CASRSTVPDGYTF
NA	TRBV9	14	NA	TRBJ2-7	TGTGCCAGCAGCGTAGGTTTAGTAACCTACGAGCAGTACTTC	CASSVGLVTYEQYF
TRBD2	TRBV28	15	NA	TRBJ2-7	TGTGCCAGCAGTTTATCCCCGGGACTATTATACGAGCAGTACTTC	CASSLSPGLLYEQYF
TRBD2	TRBV28	17	once	TRBJ2-4	TGTGCCAGCAGTTCCCCATGGGCGCGGGAGGCCAAAAACATTCAGTACTTC	CASSSPWAREAKNIQYF
NA	TRBV6-5	16	NA	TRBJ1-6	TGTGCCAGCAGTTACAGTTCGGGCTCCTATAATTCACCCCTCCACTTT	CASSYSSGSYNSPLHF
NA	TRBV30	16	NA	TRBJ1-6	TGTGCCTGGAAGTCGGGGAGAGGATCCTATAATTCACCCCTCCACTTT	CAWKSGRGSYNSPLHF
NA	TRBV6-2/TRBV6-3	15	NA	TRBJ2-3	TGTGCCAGCAGTAACCCCCTGCTGGGCACAGATACGCAGTATTTT	CASSNPLLGTDTQYF
TRBD1	TRBV30	14	NA	TRBJ1-4	TGTGCCTGGAGTTACAGGGGAACTAATGAAAAACTGTTTTTT	CAWSYRGTNEKLFF